Presented here are 19 T cell receptor beta chains from one specimen sequenced in a study of STAT5B mutations in CD4+ large granular lymphocyte leukemia. Clones were sequenced by immunoSEQ multiplex PCR, and TCRdb holds only the in-frame ones, with some missing. Of about 34,000 clones detected, over 60% appear once; the ten largest clones hold approximately 2.2%. Sequencing input: CD4+ T cells from blood buffy coats. Receptor source: a human donor in good health.

This rearrangement joins TRBV5-1 to TRBJ1-3, with D tentatively TRBD1 (6 bases). Germline V gene lookup returns CDR1 SGHRS and CDR2 YFSETQ. The ends were cut back, 4 bases at V and 0 bases at J, with 17 bases in the middle. This CDR3 is built from 17 residues. The CDR3 DNA reads TGCGCCAGCAGCCAACAGGGTGGGGGGATCTCTGGAAACACCATATATTTT. It specifies CASSQQGGGISGNTIYF.

The chain has TRBV5-4 and TRBJ2-1; D perhaps matches TRBD2 (6 bases). Germline V gene data show CDR1 as SGHNT and CDR2 as YYREEE (reference sequence). This CDR3 contains 16 residues. Trimming cost V 0 bases and J 9 bases, with 19 bases left between them. DNA for the CDR3: TGTGCCAGCAGCTTGGCCCCTAGCGAGGCTACAGGTGAGCAGTTCTTC. It specifies CASSLAPSEATGEQFF.

The rearrangement links TRBV11-2 to TRBJ1-2; weak D call: TRBD1 (6 bases). V lost 5 bases to trimming and J lost 8 bases, with 21 bases between them. CDR3 size: 15 residues. Looked up from germline, CDR1 is SGHAT and CDR2 is FQNNGV. This chain's CDR3 is CASSLPGRGPIGYTF. CDR3 bases: TGTGCCAGCAGCCTCCCAGGCAGGGGTCCTATCGGCTACACCTTC.

This clone was recorded a few times. The chain has TRBV27 and TRBJ2-1, with TRBD2 as a possible D gene (6 bases). V dropped 2 bases and J dropped 7 bases, with 6 bases sitting between them. The CDR3 length is 12 residues. Germline V gene data show CDR1 as MNHEY and CDR2 as SMNVEV (reference sequence). This CDR3 reads CASSLRGNEQFF. The CDR3 region has the DNA TGTGCCAGCAGTTTACGGGGGAATGAGCAGTTCTTC.

V usage is TRBV7-2 and J usage is TRBJ2-1; TRBD2 matches 8 bases. The J segment lost 0 bases and the V segment lost 4 bases, leaving 8 bases of the junction unmatched. This CDR3 comprises 17 residues. Germline CDR1 is SGHTA and CDR2 is FQGNSA. CDR3 sequence reads: CASSSRWAGGSYNEQFF. CDR3 DNA: TGTGCCAGCAGCTCTAGGTGGGCGGGGGGCTCCTACAATGAGCAGTTCTTC.

This clone has a handful of counts. This chain uses TRBV5-1 with TRBJ2-3, with TRBD2 as a possible D gene (5 bases). Germline CDR1 is SGHRS and CDR2 is YFSETQ. The V end lost 1 base, the J end lost 0 bases, and 12 bases lay between the germline ends. The CDR3 runs 16 residues. The CDR3 nucleotides are TGCGCCAGCAGCTTGCGTGGGAGCTCTAGCACAGATACGCAGTATTTT. Its translation: CASSLRGSSSTDTQYF.

This chain joins TRBV19 and TRBJ1-5; D remains unclear. The CDR3 is 14 amino acids. V was trimmed by 3 bases and J by 7 bases, leaving 13 bases between them. Germline lookup yields CDR1 LNHDA and CDR2 SQIVND (reference sequence). The chain's CDR3 is CASSIVGTGQPQHF. In nucleotides, the CDR3 is TGTGCCAGTAGTATCGTAGGTACGGGGCAGCCCCAGCATTTT. The full variable domain, rest sourced from reference TRBV19 and TRBJ1-5, is DGGITQSPKYLFRKEGQNVTLSCEQNLNHDAMYWYRQDPGQGLRLIYYSQIVNDFQKGDIAEGYSVSREKKESFPLTVTSAQKNPTAFYLCASSIVGTGQPQHFGDGTRLSIL.

This clone showed up just once. J is TRBJ2-1 and V is TRBV29-1; 9 bases are a match to TRBD1. CDR1 is SQVTM and CDR2 is ANQGSEA in the germline V gene. Trimming cost V 4 bases and J 7 bases; bases outside gene matches: 5. The CDR3 has 13 residues. The CDR3 is CSVALTGGNEQFF. The CDR3 DNA is TGCAGCGTTGCCTTGACAGGGGGAAATGAGCAGTTCTTC.

The V and J genes are TRBV5-1 and TRBJ1-4, with D unresolved. Germline CDR1 reads SGHRS; CDR2 reads YFSETQ. The CDR3 has 15 residues. The V end was cut by 0 bases, the J end by 5 bases, with 11 bases between. CDR3 nucleotides: TGCGCCAGCAGCTTGGCCGGGCCCTTAAATGAAAAACTGTTTTTT. Protein product: CASSLAGPLNEKLFF. Filled out from reference TRBV5-1 and TRBJ1-4, the complete variable domain reads KAGVTQTPRYLIKTRGQQVTLSCSPISGHRSVSWYQQTPGQGLQFLFEYFSETQRNKGNFPGRFSGRQFSNSRSEMNVSTLELGDSALYLCASSLAGPLNEKLFFGSGTQLSVL.

This chain uses TRBV7-9 with TRBJ1-1; D not resolved. CDR1 is SEHNR, CDR2 FQNEAQ, per germline (reference sequence). Trimming stripped 2 bases from V and 1 base from J, with 8 bases between. The CDR3 is 14 amino acids. For the CDR3, the DNA is TGTGCCAGCAGCTTAAAGGCGGGGAACACTGAAGCTTTCTTT. This encodes CASSLKAGNTEAFF.

The genes are TRBV7-9 and TRBJ1-1; D is ambiguous. Germline V CDR1 and CDR2: SEHNR, FQNEAQ (reference sequence). The CDR3 is 9 amino acids. Trimming pared 4 bases from V and 9 bases from J, leaving 3 bases between. CDR3 amino acids: CASSSQAFF. The CDR3, as DNA: TGTGCCAGCAGCTCCCAAGCTTTCTTT.

This chain uses TRBV6-5 with TRBJ1-1; D might be TRBD1 (6 bases). The V end lost 5 bases, the J end lost 11 bases, and 21 bases lay between the germline ends. Germline V gives CDR1 MNHEY, CDR2 SVGAGI. This CDR3 contains 14 residues. This chain's CDR3 is CASSQQGGTFEAFF. The CDR3 nucleotides read TGTGCCAGCAGTCAACAGGGTGGGACCTTTGAGGCTTTCTTT.

J is TRBJ1-1 and V is TRBV10-2; a weak D match, TRBD1 (6 bases). The CDR3 covers 14 residues. The germline V and J ends were trimmed by 6 bases and 3 bases, with 14 bases remaining between them. Germline V CDR1 and CDR2: WSHSY, SAAADI. The DNA of the CDR3 is TGCGCCAGCAGGGTCGGGGAGGGGGACACTGAAGCTTTCTTT. It is translated as CASRVGEGDTEAFF.

This clone occurred a few times. The V and J genes are TRBV11-2 and TRBJ1-1, with 10 bases that match TRBD1. Germline V gives CDR1 SGHAT, CDR2 FQNNGV. The CDR3 has 15 residues. The trim removed 8 bases at V and 4 bases at J, leaving 10 bases unmatched. The CDR3 spells CASGRDRGYSTEAFF. Written as DNA, the CDR3 is TGTGCCAGCGGACGGGACAGGGGCTATAGCACTGAAGCTTTCTTT.

This rearrangement joins TRBV29-1 to TRBJ2-1; no reliable D call. The germline gives CDR1 SQVTM, CDR2 ANQGSEA. Trimming pared 4 bases from V and 3 bases from J, leaving 4 bases between. This CDR3 is built from 11 residues. The CDR3 DNA sequence: TGCAGCGTTGCAATCTACAATGAGCAGTTCTTC. Translating it yields CSVAIYNEQFF.

V and J are TRBV18 and TRBJ1-2, with a tentative D call TRBD1 (5 bases). The CDR3 length is 14 residues. V was clipped by 6 bases and J by 5 bases, with 16 bases between them. Germline CDR1 and CDR2: KGHSH and LQKENI. The CDR3 coding sequence is TGTGCCAGCTCTCTCGGCCAGGGCGAATATGGCTACACCTTC. The encoded protein is CASSLGQGEYGYTF. The entire variable domain, with the rest obtained from reference TRBV18 and TRBJ1-2, is as follows: NAGVMQNPRHLVRRRGQEARLRCSPMKGHSHVYWYRQLPEEGLKFMVYLQKENIIDESGMPKERFSAEFPKEGPSILRIQQVVRGDSAAYFCASSLGQGEYGYTFGSGTRLTVV.

The chain links TRBV6-1 to TRBJ2-2; 12 bases fit TRBD1. The CDR3 length is 15 residues. V was pared by 4 bases and J by 7 bases, with 4 bases of the junction left unmatched. Germline V gene sequence: CDR1 MNHNS, CDR2 SASEGT. The CDR3 sequence: CASSVGTGGHGELFF. The CDR3, as DNA: TGTGCCAGCAGTGTAGGGACAGGGGGCCACGGGGAGCTGTTTTTT.

The chain couples TRBV15 to TRBJ1-2, with 7 bases fitting TRBD1. With 0 bases clipped from V and 4 bases from J, the junction kept 5 bases outside the gene matches. The CDR3 is made up of 15 amino acids. Germline V gene data show CDR1 as LNHNV and CDR2 as YYDKDF (reference sequence). The CDR3 DNA follows: TGTGCCACCAGCAGAGAACCGACAGGGCGCTATGGCTACACCTTC. Translating it yields CATSREPTGRYGYTF.

This clone showed up just once. The chain joins TRBV11-1 to TRBJ1-1; D is ambiguous. This CDR3 contains 14 residues. The germline CDR1 and CDR2 sequences are SGHAT and FQDESV (reference sequence). V dropped 4 bases and J dropped 4 bases, with 13 bases sitting between them. The CDR3 sequence: CASSSLRGGTEAFF. In DNA form, the CDR3 reads TGTGCCAGCAGCTCCCTCCGGGGAGGCACTGAAGCTTTCTTT.